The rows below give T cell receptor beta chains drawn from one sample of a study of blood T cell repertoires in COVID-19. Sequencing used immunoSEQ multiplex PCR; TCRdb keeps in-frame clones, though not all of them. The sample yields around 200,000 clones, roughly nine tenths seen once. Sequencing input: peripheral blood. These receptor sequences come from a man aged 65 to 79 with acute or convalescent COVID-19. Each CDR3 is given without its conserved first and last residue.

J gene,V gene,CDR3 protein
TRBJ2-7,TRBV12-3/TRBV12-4,ASSFGTAYEQY
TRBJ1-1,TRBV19,ASSVRLGEAF
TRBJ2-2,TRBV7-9,ASSLPPGGFDTGELF
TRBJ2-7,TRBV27,ASSHDRGGEQY
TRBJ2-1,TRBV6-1,ASSELAGGYNEQF
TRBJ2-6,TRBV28,ASSLGTSGANVLT
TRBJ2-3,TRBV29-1,SEKAGLYTDTQY
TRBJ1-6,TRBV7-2,VVSRQEGSPLH
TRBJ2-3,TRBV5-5,ASSLGQGGVSDTQY
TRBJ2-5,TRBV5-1,ASSWTGQGIQETQY
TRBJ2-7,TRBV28,ASSLKQYYEQY
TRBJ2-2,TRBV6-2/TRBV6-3,ASSLRVGELF
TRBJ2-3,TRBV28,ASSPRGSGVTDTQY
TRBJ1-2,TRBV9,ASSVAGGGLDGYT
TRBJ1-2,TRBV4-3,ASSQDRGGYT
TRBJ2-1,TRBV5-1,ASSLEADYNEQF
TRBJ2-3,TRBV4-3,ASSQGMGSTDTQY
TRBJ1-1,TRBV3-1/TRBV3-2,ASSQTGGGAGTEAF
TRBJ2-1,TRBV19,ASSMSGTGIDEQF
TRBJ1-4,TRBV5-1,ASSLVAPGTGPDGEKLF
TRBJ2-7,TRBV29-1,SVDGRANEQY
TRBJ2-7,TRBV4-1,ASSQPTRTSGDPYEQY
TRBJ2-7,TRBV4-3,ASSQRRDYEQY
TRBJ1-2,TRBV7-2,ASSPDRDYGYT
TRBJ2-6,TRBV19,ASSRPGANVLT
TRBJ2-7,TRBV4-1,ASSQGLAGVSTYEQY
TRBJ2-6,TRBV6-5,ARGRSGTGANVLT
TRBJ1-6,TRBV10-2,ASSEQEEGRSPLH
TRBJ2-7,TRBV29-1,SVAVRAGYEQY
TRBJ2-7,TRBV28,ASPIYEQY
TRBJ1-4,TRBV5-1,ASSPPGLGGNEKLF
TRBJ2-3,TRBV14,ASSHFRGTGTDTQY
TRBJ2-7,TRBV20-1,SGGQGGEQY